A selection of T cell receptor beta chains follows, all from one sample in a study of blood T cells in healthy people across ages. MiXCR, run by TCRdb on the 5' RACE reads, gives a single entry per CDR3 protein. The data contain about 400,000 distinct CDR3 sequences, roughly half of them singletons. The sequenced material came from blood. The origin of the receptors is a man aged 60 to 75 in good health. CDR3s include the opening cysteine and the closing phenylalanine or tryptophan. D genes are given only for firm matches. Clone size is shown for a subset of rows, as once, few, many or a class of expanded clone.

d_call,clone_size,j_call,v_call,cdr3_nt,cdr3_aa
TRBD1,NA,TRBJ2-6,TRBV7-2,TGTGCCAGCAGCCTTGACAGGGGTGGGGCCAACGTCCTGACTTTC,CASSLDRGGANVLTF
NA,NA,TRBJ1-2,TRBV27,TGTGCCAGCAGTTTTCGGGCTGAGAGAGGCTACACCTTC,CASSFRAERGYTF
TRBD2,NA,TRBJ2-5,TRBV6-2/TRBV6-3,TGTGCCAGCAGCTCCCTCGGGGGGTACCAAGAGACCCAGTACTTC,CASSSLGGYQETQYF
NA,NA,TRBJ1-2,TRBV7-2,TGTGCCAGCAGCTTAGGGCCCCGCGGCTACACCTTC,CASSLGPRGYTF
NA,few,TRBJ2-7,TRBV6-1,TGTGCCAGCAGTCACACAGATTCCTACGAGCAGTACTTC,CASSHTDSYEQYF
TRBD2,many,TRBJ2-7,TRBV2,TGTGCCAGCAGTGGAGAACTAGCGGGAGGGTACGAGCAGTACTTC,CASSGELAGGYEQYF
NA,few,TRBJ2-3,TRBV14,TGTGCCAGCAGCCGGGCGGGGAGCCAGGGAGATACGCAGTATTTT,CASSRAGSQGDTQYF
NA,NA,TRBJ2-1,TRBV6-5,TGTGCCAGCAGTTATGGGCCCCCTACCTACGAGCAGTTCTTC,CASSYGPPTYEQFF
NA,NA,TRBJ2-5,TRBV7-2,TGTGCCAGCAGCCCAAGGTCTGGGGAGACCCAGTACTTC,CASSPRSGETQYF
NA,many,TRBJ2-7,TRBV6-6,TGTGCCAGCCAAGGGGGGAGTGGGGGAACCTACGAGCAGTACTTC,CASQGGSGGTYEQYF
NA,NA,TRBJ2-1,TRBV7-2,TGTGCCAGCAGCGTTAGGACTGAGCAGTTCTTC,CASSVRTEQFF
NA,few,TRBJ2-5,TRBV7-2,TGTGCCAGCAGCTTAGTCGGGCAGGTGCGGGAGACCCAGTACTTC,CASSLVGQVRETQYF
TRBD2,NA,TRBJ2-1,TRBV5-1,TGCGCCAGCAGCTTGGCCGGGGGACTAGGAGTCTACAATGAGCAGTTCTTC,CASSLAGGLGVYNEQFF
TRBD1,NA,TRBJ2-7,TRBV20-1,TGCAGTGCACCGGGACAGGGGAACTCCTACGAGCAGTACTTC,CSAPGQGNSYEQYF
NA,NA,TRBJ2-7,TRBV6-1,TGTGCCAGCAGTGAAGCGGGGTCGGAATACGAGCAGTACTTC,CASSEAGSEYEQYF
NA,NA,TRBJ1-4,TRBV20-1,TGCAGTGCGGCCAGGTCTAATGAAAAACTGTTTTTT,CSAARSNEKLFF
NA,once,TRBJ1-2,TRBV12-3/TRBV12-4,TGTGCCAGCAGTTTAGCTGAGGGAGCTAACTATGGCTACACCTTC,CASSLAEGANYGYTF